The present TCR beta chain was sequenced within a study of cytomegalovirus exposure and HLA in healthy donors. Study-wide background: From HLA-typed donors, an early data release held 70 million to 95 million unique TCRs. Points from the study as a whole: Most sequenced TCRs were rare (though some public TCRs occurred in many donors).

This clone showed up just a few times. Its antigen is not identified. The sample holds other DNA sequences that translate to the same CDR3. Vbeta (60) and Jbeta (13) primers were used in the PCR. Sequencing was performed with immunoSEQ multiplex PCR; in TCRdb, only in-frame clones are kept and a portion is missing. The data contain some 180,000 clones, about 13% of them singletons. The source material was PBMCs. The sequence was obtained from a man aged 45-65 years in good health and CMV-seropositive.

The CDR3 region has the DNA TGTGCCAGCAGCTCGGGACCGACTAGCTCTGGAAACACCATATATTTT. Translated: CASSSGPTSSGNTIYF. V gene TRBV5-6 combines with J gene TRBJ1-3; a weak D match, TRBD1 (5 bases). The CDR3 consists of 16 residues. Germline-derived CDR1 and CDR2 are SGHDT and YYEEEE. The V and J ends lost 3 bases and 0 bases respectively, with 13 bases between them.